The next 8 T cell receptor beta chains were all read from a single sample in a study of cytomegalovirus exposure and HLA in healthy donors. PCR involved 60 Vbeta and 13 Jbeta primers. Sequencing used immunoSEQ multiplex PCR; TCRdb keeps in-frame clones, though not all of them. The sample lists about 98,000 clones; around 68% were seen once. The sequencing sample was made of PBMCs. Receptor source: a female donor in good health and CMV-seronegative.

J is TRBJ2-7 and V is TRBV28; 13 bases match TRBD2. With 4 bases clipped from V and 6 bases from J, the junction kept 6 bases outside the gene matches. The germline V gene encodes CDR1 MDHEN and CDR2 SYDVKM. CDR3 length: 15 residues. CDR3 bases: TGTGCCAGCAGTTCTACTAGCGGGAGGGCCGTCGAGCAGTACTTC. The encoded protein is CASSSTSGRAVEQYF.

CDR3 loop: CASSPIPYEQYF. CDR3 nucleotide sequence: TGTGCCAGCAGCCCAATTCCCTACGAGCAGTACTTC. The J gene is TRBJ2-5, the V gene TRBV7-2; D is uncertain. The J call may be in error: the DNA end matches TRBJ2-7 better. CDR1 SGHTA and CDR2 FQGNSA come from the germline V gene. CDR3 length: 12 residues.

The rearrangement joins TRBV5-1 to TRBJ1-2; possibly TRBD1 for D (6 bases). Germline loops: CDR1 SGHRS, CDR2 YFSETQ. Trimming removed 1 base at V and 6 bases at J, with 7 bases between. The CDR3 spans 12 residues. The chain's CDR3 is CASSLPGDGYTF. CDR3 sequence (DNA): TGCGCCAGCAGCTTGCCAGGGGATGGCTACACCTTC. Based on the CDR3 plus reference TRBV5-1 and TRBJ1-2, the full variable domain is KAGVTQTPRYLIKTRGQQVTLSCSPISGHRSVSWYQQTPGQGLQFLFEYFSETQRNKGNFPGRFSGRQFSNSRSEMNVSTLELGDSALYLCASSLPGDGYTFGSGTRLTVV.

This clone was seen only a few times. The chain uses TRBV7-9 and TRBJ2-1; D may be TRBD2 (6 bases). The ends were cut back, 3 bases at V and 6 bases at J, with 12 bases in the middle. Per the germline V gene, CDR1 is SEHNR and CDR2 is FQNEAQ (reference sequence). This CDR3 comprises 14 residues. The chain's CDR3 is CASSFRGAGNEQFF. CDR3 in DNA: TGTGCCAGCAGCTTTCGCGGGGCAGGCAATGAGCAGTTCTTC. Based on the CDR3 plus reference TRBV7-9 and TRBJ2-1, the full variable domain is DTGVSQNPRHKITKRGQNVTFRCDPISEHNRLYWYRQTLGQGPEFLTYFQNEAQLEKSRLLSDRFSAERPKGSFSTLEIQRTEQGDSAMYLCASSFRGAGNEQFFGPGTRLTVL.

This clone has only a few counts. The chain employs TRBV4-1 and TRBJ2-1, with D possibly TRBD1 on 6 matching bases. V was clipped by 1 base and J by 8 bases, with 18 bases between them. The CDR3 is made up of 16 amino acids. CDR1 and CDR2 (germline): MGHRA, YSYEKL. The CDR3 DNA reads TGCGCCAGCAGCCAAGGAAAGGGGGTGGGGTGGGATGAGCAGTTCTTC. Translation gives CASSQGKGVGWDEQFF.

J is TRBJ1-5 and V is TRBV19; unclear D gene. The CDR3 runs to 15 residues. With 2 bases removed from V and 0 bases from J, the gap between germline ends came to 8 bases. Per the germline V gene, CDR1 is LNHDA and CDR2 is SQIVND (reference sequence). The CDR3 protein is CASSISGNSNQPQHF. CDR3 sequence (DNA): TGTGCCAGTAGTATATCGGGGAATAGCAATCAGCCCCAGCATTTT.

This clone came up once. The CDR3 here is CASSRQGGRQPQHF. The CDR3 DNA follows: TGTGCCAGTAGTAGACAGGGGGGACGACAGCCCCAGCATTTT. V is TRBV19 and J is TRBJ1-5, with 9 positions matching TRBD1. V trimming: 4 bases; J trimming: 7 bases; junction bases outside the gene matches: 5. CDR1 is LNHDA, CDR2 SQIVND, per germline (reference sequence). The CDR3 runs 14 residues.

The chain combines TRBV30 with TRBJ1-6; D unclear. Germline lookup yields CDR1 GTSNPN and CDR2 SVGIG (reference sequence). CDR3 length equals 18 residues. Trimming stripped 2 bases from V and 0 bases from J, with 17 bases between. Written as DNA, the CDR3 is TGTGCCTGGAGTACGGACCCCCAACGGGGCTCCTATAATTCACCCCTCCACTTT. The encoded protein is CAWSTDPQRGSYNSPLHF.